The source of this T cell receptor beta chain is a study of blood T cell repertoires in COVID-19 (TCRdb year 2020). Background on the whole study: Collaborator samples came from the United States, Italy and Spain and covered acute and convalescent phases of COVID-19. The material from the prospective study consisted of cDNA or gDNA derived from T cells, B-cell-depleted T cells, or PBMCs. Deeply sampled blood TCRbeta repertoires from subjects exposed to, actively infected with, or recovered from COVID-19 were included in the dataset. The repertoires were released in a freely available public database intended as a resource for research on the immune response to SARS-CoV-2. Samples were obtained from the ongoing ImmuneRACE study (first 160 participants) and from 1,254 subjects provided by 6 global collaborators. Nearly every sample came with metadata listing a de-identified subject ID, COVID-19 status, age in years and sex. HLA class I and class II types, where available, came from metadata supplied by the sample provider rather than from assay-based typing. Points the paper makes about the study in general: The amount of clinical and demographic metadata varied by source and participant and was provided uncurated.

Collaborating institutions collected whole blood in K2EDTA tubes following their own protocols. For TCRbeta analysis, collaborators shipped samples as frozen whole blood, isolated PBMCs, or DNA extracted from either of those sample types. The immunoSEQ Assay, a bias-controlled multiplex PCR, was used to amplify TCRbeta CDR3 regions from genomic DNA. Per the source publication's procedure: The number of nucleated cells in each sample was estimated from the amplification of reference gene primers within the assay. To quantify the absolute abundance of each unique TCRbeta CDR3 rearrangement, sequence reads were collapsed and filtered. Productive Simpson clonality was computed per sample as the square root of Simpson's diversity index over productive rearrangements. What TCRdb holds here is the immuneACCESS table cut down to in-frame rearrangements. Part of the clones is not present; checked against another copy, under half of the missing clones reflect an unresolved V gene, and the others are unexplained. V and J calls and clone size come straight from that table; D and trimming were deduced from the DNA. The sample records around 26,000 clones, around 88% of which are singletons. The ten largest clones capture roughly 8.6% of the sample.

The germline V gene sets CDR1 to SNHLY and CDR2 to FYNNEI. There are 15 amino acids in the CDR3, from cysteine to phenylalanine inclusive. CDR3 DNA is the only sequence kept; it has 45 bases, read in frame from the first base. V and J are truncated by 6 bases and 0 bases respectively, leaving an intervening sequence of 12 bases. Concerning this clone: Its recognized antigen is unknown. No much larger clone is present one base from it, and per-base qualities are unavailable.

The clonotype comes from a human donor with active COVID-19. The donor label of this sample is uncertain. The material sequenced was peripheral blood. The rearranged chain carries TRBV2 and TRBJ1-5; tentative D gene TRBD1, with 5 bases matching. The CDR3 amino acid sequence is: CASSVDRFSNQPQHF. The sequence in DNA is TGTGCCAGCAGCGTCGACAGATTTAGCAATCAGCCCCAGCATTTT.